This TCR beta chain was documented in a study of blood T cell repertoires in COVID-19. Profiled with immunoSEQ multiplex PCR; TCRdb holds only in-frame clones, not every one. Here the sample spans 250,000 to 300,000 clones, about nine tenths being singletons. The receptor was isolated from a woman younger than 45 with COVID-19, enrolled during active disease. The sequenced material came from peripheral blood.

This CDR3 reads CASSEHLGNYGYTF. CDR3 DNA sequence: TGTGCCAGCAGTGAACACTTGGGCAACTATGGCTACACCTTC. The chain links TRBV25-1 to TRBJ1-2; D gene unclear. The CDR3 contains 14 residues. The germline V gene has CDR1 MGHDK and CDR2 SYGVNS. V was shortened by 2 bases and J by 2 bases, with 9 bases between the two germline ends.